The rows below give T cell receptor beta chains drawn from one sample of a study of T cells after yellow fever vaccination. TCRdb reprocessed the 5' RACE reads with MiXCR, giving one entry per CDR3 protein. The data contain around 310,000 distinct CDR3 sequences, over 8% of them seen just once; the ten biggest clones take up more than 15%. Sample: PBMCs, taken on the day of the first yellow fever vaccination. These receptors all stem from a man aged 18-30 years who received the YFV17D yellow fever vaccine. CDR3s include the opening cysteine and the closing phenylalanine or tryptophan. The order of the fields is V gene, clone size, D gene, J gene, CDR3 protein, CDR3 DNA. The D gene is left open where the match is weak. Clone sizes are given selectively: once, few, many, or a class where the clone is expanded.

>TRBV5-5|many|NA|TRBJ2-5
CASSLTRGWQETQYF
TGTGCCAGCAGCTTGACCAGGGGATGGCAAGAGACCCAGTACTTC
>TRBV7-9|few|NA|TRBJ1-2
CASSSTAVYGYTF
TGTGCCAGCAGCTCCACAGCAGTATATGGCTACACCTTC
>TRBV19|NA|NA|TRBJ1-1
CASTRSGATEAFF
TGTGCCAGTACCCGTTCGGGGGCCACTGAAGCTTTCTTT
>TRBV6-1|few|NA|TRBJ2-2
CASTDVGSTGELFF
TGTGCCAGCACCGACGTGGGTTCCACCGGGGAGCTGTTTTTT
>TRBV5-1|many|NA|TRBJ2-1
CASSLGVSLTANEQFF
TGCGCCAGCAGCTTGGGGGTTTCTTTGACGGCGAATGAGCAGTTCTTC
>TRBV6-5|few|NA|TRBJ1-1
CASSYQNGGSEAFF
TGTGCCAGCAGTTACCAGAACGGGGGATCTGAAGCTTTCTTT
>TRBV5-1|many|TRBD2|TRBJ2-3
CASSSMTSADTQYF
TGCGCCAGCAGCTCGATGACTAGCGCAGATACGCAGTATTTT
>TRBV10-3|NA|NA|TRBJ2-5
CATRWTDKKTQYF
TGTGCCACCAGATGGACGGACAAGAAGACCCAGTACTTC
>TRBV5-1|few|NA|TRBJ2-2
CASSHMTRGTGELFF
TGCGCCAGCAGCCACATGACAAGGGGCACCGGGGAGCTGTTTTTT
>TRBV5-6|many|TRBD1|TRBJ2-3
CASSVLGTGGTDTQYF
TGTGCCAGCAGTGTACTCGGGACAGGGGGCACAGATACGCAGTATTTT
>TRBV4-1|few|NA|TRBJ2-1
CASSHSDPYNEQFF
TGCGCCAGCAGCCACTCGGACCCTTACAATGAGCAGTTCTTC
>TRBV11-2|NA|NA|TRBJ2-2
CASSLARTNTGELFF
TGTGCCAGCAGCTTAGCGCGAACGAACACCGGGGAGCTGTTTTTT
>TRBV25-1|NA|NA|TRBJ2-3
CASSDSRGGDTQYF
TGTGCCAGCAGTGATTCAAGGGGCGGGGATACGCAGTATTTT
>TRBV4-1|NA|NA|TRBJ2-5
CASSQDWASQETQYF
TGCGCCAGCAGCCAAGATTGGGCCAGCCAAGAGACCCAGTACTTC
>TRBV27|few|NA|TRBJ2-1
CASSFVQGLVHEQFF
TGTGCCAGCAGTTTCGTCCAGGGATTGGTTCATGAGCAGTTCTTC
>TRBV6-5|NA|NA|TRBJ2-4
CASSYSGLAKNIQYF
TGTGCCAGCAGTTACTCAGGGTTAGCCAAAAACATTCAGTACTTC